This T cell receptor (beta chain) was sequenced for a study of CD8 T cells in Susac syndrome. The trim removed 0 bases at V and 8 bases at J, leaving 12 bases unmatched. The CDR3 loop spans 18 amino acids. In germline, CDR1 is MNHEY, CDR2 SMNVEV (reference sequence). After extraction with the RNeasy kit, about 0.45 to 1 ug of the RNA was reverse transcribed using random hexamers. TCRdb independently ran MiXCR on the immunoSEQ multiplex PCR reads; one entry per CDR3 protein. The table lists 92,000 or so distinct CDR3 sequences, 90% to 97% of them singletons. Sequences were obtained from CD8+ T cells from PBMCs. The V and J genes are TRBV27 and TRBJ2-1, with 11 bases that match TRBD2. The TCR was taken from a human donor with Susac syndrome. The CDR3 coding sequence is TGTGCCAGCAGTTTATCGTCCCCAGCTAGCGGGGGGCAGGATGAGCAGTTCTTC. As protein: CASSLSSPASGGQDEQFF.